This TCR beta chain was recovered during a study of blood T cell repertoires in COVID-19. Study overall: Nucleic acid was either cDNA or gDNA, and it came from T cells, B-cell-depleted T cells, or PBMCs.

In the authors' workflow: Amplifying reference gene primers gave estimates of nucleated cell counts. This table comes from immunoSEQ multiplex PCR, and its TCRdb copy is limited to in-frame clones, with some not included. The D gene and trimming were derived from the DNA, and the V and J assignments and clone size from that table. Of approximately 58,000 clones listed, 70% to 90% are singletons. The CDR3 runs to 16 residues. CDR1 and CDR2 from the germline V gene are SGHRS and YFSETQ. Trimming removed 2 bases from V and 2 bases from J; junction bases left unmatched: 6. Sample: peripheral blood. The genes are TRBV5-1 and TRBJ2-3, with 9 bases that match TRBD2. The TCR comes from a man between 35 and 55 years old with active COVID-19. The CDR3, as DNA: TGCGCCAGCAGCTTTACTAGCGGGCGGGCCACAGATACGCAGTATTTT. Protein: CASSFTSGRATDTQYF.